The rows below give T cell receptor beta chains drawn from one sample of a study of a mutant IDH1 vaccine in newly diagnosed glioma. Sequencing used immunoSEQ multiplex PCR; TCRdb keeps in-frame clones, though not all of them. Of tens of thousands of clones listed, about three quarters are singletons. These TCRs are of unknown antigen specificity. Sample: PBMCs, taken from a glioma patient whose treatment included an IDH1 peptide vaccine. Receptors originate from a man aged 45 to 65 with glioma. The CDR3 runs from the conserved cysteine through the conserved F or W. The D gene is left open where the match is weak. Size values are once, few and many counts, or a class for expanded clones, and some rows have none.

TRBV2,TRBJ2-1,NA,18,TRBD2,TGTGCCTCCAACGGGGGACTAGCGGGAGTTTTCTCCTACAATGAGCAGTTCTTC,CASNGGLAGVFSYNEQFF
TRBV11-3,TRBJ2-3,NA,12,NA,TGTGCCAGCAGCTTAAGGACAGATACGCAGTATTTT,CASSLRTDTQYF
TRBV5-5,TRBJ1-1,NA,12,NA,TGTGCCAGCAGCTTGGCAACAGGGGAAGCTTTCTTT,CASSLATGEAFF
TRBV9,TRBJ1-3,NA,15,NA,TGTGCCAGCAGCCCTAGTGGGGTTACCGGAAACACCATATATTTT,CASSPSGVTGNTIYF
TRBV7-2,TRBJ2-5,NA,13,NA,TGTGCCAGCAGCTTAGGTTTTCTGGAGACCCAGTACTTC,CASSLGFLETQYF
TRBV7-2,TRBJ1-2,NA,13,NA,TGTGCCAGCAGCTTAGAGGGGACTTATGGCTACACCTTC,CASSLEGTYGYTF
TRBV7-8,TRBJ1-1,NA,13,NA,TGTGCCAGCAGCTTAATTATAGGAGGGGTAGCTTTCTTT,CASSLIIGGVAFF
TRBV6-6,TRBJ2-3,NA,14,TRBD2,TGTGCCAGCATCCTAGCGGAGCAATCAGATACGCAGTATTTT,CASILAEQSDTQYF
TRBV7-6,TRBJ1-1,NA,14,NA,TGTGCCAGCAGTTGGGACACCCGGAACACTGAAGCTTTCTTT,CASSWDTRNTEAFF
TRBV19,TRBJ2-1,NA,15,NA,TGTGCCAGTAGCACACTAGCCATCTCCTACAATGAGCAGTTCTTC,CASSTLAISYNEQFF
TRBV2,TRBJ1-1,NA,15,NA,TGTGCCAGCAGTGGGGCGCCGATATCGAACACTGAAGCTTTCTTT,CASSGAPISNTEAFF
TRBV2,TRBJ1-2,NA,15,NA,TGTGCCAGCAGCCAAGGGGGGGGCGCGGGGTATGGCTACACCTTC,CASSQGGGAGYGYTF
TRBV5-6,TRBJ1-3,once,13,NA,TGTGCCAGCAGCTTTTCCTCTGGAAACACCATATATTTT,CASSFSSGNTIYF
TRBV20-1,TRBJ1-1,few,11,NA,TGCAGTGCTAGTGTCCTCGAGGGAGCTTTCTTT,CSASVLEGAFF
TRBV5-1,TRBJ1-3,NA,16,NA,TGCGCCAGCAGTCGATCCGGGACGGACTCTGGAAACACCATATATTTT,CASSRSGTDSGNTIYF
TRBV30,TRBJ2-6,medium-sized,15,NA,TGTGCCTGGAGTGTATCACCCTCTGGGGCCAACGTCCTGACTTTC,CAWSVSPSGANVLTF
TRBV4-1,TRBJ1-2,NA,15,NA,TGCGCCAGCAGCCAAGATCTTCAGGGTTCCTATGGCTACACCTTC,CASSQDLQGSYGYTF
TRBV7-2,TRBJ2-2,NA,14,TRBD2,TGTGCCAGCAGGTCCAGCGGGGCCACCGGGGAGCTGTTTTTT,CASRSSGATGELFF
TRBV2,TRBJ2-1,once,14,NA,TGTGCCAGCAGTGAGGGTGGGACGGGCAATGAGCAGTTCTTC,CASSEGGTGNEQFF
TRBV4-1,TRBJ2-7,NA,15,NA,TGCGCCAGCAGCCAAGATCTTGTCAGCTCCTACGAGCAGTACTTC,CASSQDLVSSYEQYF
TRBV19,TRBJ1-4,NA,15,TRBD1,TGTGCCAGTAGTATAGGACAGGGGACGGGGGAAAAACTGTTTTTT,CASSIGQGTGEKLFF
TRBV4-1,TRBJ2-6,NA,17,TRBD1,TGCGCCAGCAGCCAGGGACAGGGTTTCTCTGGGGCCAACGTCCTGACTTTC,CASSQGQGFSGANVLTF
TRBV6-1,TRBJ2-7,NA,11,NA,TGTGCCAGCCGGGAAGGGTCCGAGCAGTACTTC,CASREGSEQYF
TRBV11-2,TRBJ1-1,once,15,TRBD1,TGTGCCAGCAGGTCCGTTAAGGGGGCGCGAATTGAAGCTTTCTTT,CASRSVKGARIEAFF
TRBV6-5,TRBJ1-2,NA,16,NA,TGTGCCAGCAGTTACTGGAACAGGCGTTACAACTATGGCTACACCTTC,CASSYWNRRYNYGYTF
TRBV6-5,TRBJ2-5,NA,14,NA,TGTGCCAGCAGTTACAGTCCGAGTTCGGAGACCCAGTACTTC,CASSYSPSSETQYF
TRBV19,TRBJ1-6,NA,17,NA,TGTGCCAGTAGTGGGGGGGACGGGAGCTCCTATAATTCACCCCTCCACTTT,CASSGGDGSSYNSPLHF
TRBV2,TRBJ2-7,NA,15,NA,TGTGCCAGCACGGCCGAAGGTGGGGGAAGTCGGGAGCAGTACTTC,CASTAEGGGSREQYF
TRBV7-2,TRBJ1-2,NA,13,TRBD1,TGTGCCAGCAGCTTGCAGGGGGCTGTTGGCTACACCTTC,CASSLQGAVGYTF
TRBV2,TRBJ2-3,NA,15,TRBD2,TGTGCCAGCAGTGAATATACTAGCGTGGCAGATACGCAGTATTTT,CASSEYTSVADTQYF
TRBV15,TRBJ1-2,NA,17,NA,TGTGCCACCAGCCCCGGTGGAGTCTTTGGCGGTAGTGATGGCTACACCTTC,CATSPGGVFGGSDGYTF
TRBV18,TRBJ1-1,NA,14,TRBD1,TGTGCCAGCTCACCCGGCGACAGGGGAAGCGAAGCTTTCTTT,CASSPGDRGSEAFF
TRBV6-5,TRBJ2-7,NA,14,NA,TGTGCCAGCAGGCCGGACCGGACGGCCTACGAGCAGTACTTC,CASRPDRTAYEQYF
TRBV9,TRBJ2-2,NA,15,NA,TGTGCCAGCAGCGTAGGGCCGGGACGCACCGGGGAGCTGTTTTTT,CASSVGPGRTGELFF
TRBV20-1,TRBJ2-7,few,11,NA,TGCAGTGCTTTACAGGGTAACGAGCAGTACTTC,CSALQGNEQYF
TRBV5-1,TRBJ1-1,NA,15,TRBD1,TGCGCCAGCAGCTCACAGGGGGACCAGTACACTGAAGCTTTCTTT,CASSSQGDQYTEAFF
TRBV5-1,TRBJ2-7,NA,14,NA,TGCGCCAGCAGCCCGGGGGACAGCTCCTACGAGCAGTACTTC,CASSPGDSSYEQYF
TRBV6-1,TRBJ1-5,NA,12,NA,TGTGCCAGCCGGGACAGCAATCAGCCCCAGCATTTT,CASRDSNQPQHF
TRBV19,TRBJ2-3,NA,14,NA,TGTGCCAGTAGAGGCGGGATTTCCACAGATACGCAGTATTTT,CASRGGISTDTQYF
TRBV15,TRBJ2-6,once,16,NA,TGTGCCACCAGCAGGGGGGAGGGGGCTGGGGCCAACGTCCTGACTTTC,CATSRGEGAGANVLTF
TRBV5-4,TRBJ2-3,NA,13,TRBD1,TGTGCCAGCAGGGCGACAGGGGGAGATACGCAGTATTTT,CASRATGGDTQYF
TRBV5-6,TRBJ2-5,NA,14,NA,TGTGCCAGCATCAACCCGGTCAAAGGGGAGACCCAGTACTTC,CASINPVKGETQYF
TRBV18,TRBJ2-7,few,14,NA,TGTGCCAGCTCCTTGGGGGGACTCACCTACGAGCAGTACTTC,CASSLGGLTYEQYF
TRBV5-1,TRBJ2-3,NA,14,NA,TGCGCCAGCAGCTTGGCGTCTGGCGGCGATACGCAGTATTTT,CASSLASGGDTQYF
TRBV2,TRBJ2-7,few,15,NA,TGTGCCAGCAGCCCGGCCTTCAGCCGCCACTACGAGCAGTACTTC,CASSPAFSRHYEQYF
TRBV9,TRBJ2-7,NA,13,NA,TGTGCCAGTACCCTCTACGCTGGGGGCGAGCAGTACTTC,CASTLYAGGEQYF
TRBV25-1,TRBJ1-4,NA,15,NA,TGTGCCAGCAGCGCTGTGGGTTCTACGGGCGAAAAACTGTTTTTT,CASSAVGSTGEKLFF
TRBV5-8,TRBJ2-2,NA,15,TRBD2,TGTGCCAGCAGCTCTCTAGCGGGAGACACCGGGGAGCTGTTTTTT,CASSSLAGDTGELFF
TRBV15,TRBJ2-7,NA,14,NA,TGTGCCACCAGCCGGGACACGGGGCCCTACGAGCAGTACTTC,CATSRDTGPYEQYF
TRBV6-1,TRBJ1-1,NA,16,NA,TGTGCCAGCAGTGATTGGCCCCGACTATTGAACACTGAAGCTTTCTTT,CASSDWPRLLNTEAFF